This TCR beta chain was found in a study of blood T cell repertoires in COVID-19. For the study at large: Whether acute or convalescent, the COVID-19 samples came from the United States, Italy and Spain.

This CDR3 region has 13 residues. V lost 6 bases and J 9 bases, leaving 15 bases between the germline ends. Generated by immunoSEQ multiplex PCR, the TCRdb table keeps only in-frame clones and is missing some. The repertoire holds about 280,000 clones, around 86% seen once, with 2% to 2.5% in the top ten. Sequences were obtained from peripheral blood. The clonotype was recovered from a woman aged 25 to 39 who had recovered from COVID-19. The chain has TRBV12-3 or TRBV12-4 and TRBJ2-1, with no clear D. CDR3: CASRVTNMGEQFF. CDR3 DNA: TGTGCCAGCAGAGTGACAAATATGGGTGAGCAGTTCTTC.